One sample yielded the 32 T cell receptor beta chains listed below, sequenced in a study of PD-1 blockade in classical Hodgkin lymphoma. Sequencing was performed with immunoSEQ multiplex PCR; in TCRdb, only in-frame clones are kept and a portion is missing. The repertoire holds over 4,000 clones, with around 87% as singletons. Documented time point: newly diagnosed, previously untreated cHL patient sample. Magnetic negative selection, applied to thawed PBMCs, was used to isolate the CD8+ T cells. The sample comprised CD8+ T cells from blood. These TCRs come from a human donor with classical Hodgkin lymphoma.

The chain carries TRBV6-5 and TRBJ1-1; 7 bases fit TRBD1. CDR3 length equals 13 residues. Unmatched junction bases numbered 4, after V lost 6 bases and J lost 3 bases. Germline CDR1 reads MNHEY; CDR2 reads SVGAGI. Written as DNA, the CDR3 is TGTGCCAGCAGGCCAACAGGGGACACTGAAGCTTTCTTT. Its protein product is CASRPTGDTEAFF.

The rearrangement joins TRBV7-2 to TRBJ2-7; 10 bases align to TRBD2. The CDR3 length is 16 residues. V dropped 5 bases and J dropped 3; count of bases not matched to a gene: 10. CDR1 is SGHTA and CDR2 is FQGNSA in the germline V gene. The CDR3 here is CASSHSGTSVRYEQYF. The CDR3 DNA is TGTGCCAGCAGCCATTCCGGGACTAGCGTTCGCTACGAGCAGTACTTC.

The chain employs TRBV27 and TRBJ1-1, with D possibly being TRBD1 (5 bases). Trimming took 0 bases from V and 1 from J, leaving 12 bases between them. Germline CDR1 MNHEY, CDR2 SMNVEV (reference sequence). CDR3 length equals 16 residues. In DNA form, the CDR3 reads TGTGCCAGCAGTTTATCGAGCCAGGGAGAGAACACTGAAGCTTTCTTT. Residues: CASSLSSQGENTEAFF.

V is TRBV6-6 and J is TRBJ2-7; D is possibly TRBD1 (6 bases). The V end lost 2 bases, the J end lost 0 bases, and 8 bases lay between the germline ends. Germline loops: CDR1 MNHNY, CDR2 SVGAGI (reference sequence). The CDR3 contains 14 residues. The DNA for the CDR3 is TGTGCCAGCAGTTACACGGACAGCTCCTACGAGCAGTACTTC. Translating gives CASSYTDSSYEQYF.

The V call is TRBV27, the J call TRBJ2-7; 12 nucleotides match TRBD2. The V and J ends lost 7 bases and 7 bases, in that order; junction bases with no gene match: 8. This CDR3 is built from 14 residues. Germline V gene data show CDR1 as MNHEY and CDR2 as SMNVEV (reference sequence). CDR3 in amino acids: CASTRLAGGVEQYF. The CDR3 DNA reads TGTGCCAGCACCCGCCTAGCGGGAGGGGTGGAGCAGTACTTC.

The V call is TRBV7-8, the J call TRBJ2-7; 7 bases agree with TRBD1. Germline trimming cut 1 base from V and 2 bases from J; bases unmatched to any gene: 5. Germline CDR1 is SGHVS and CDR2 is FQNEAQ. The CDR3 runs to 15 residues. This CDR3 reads CASSLVPGTAYEQYF. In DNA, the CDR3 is TGTGCCAGCAGCTTAGTCCCTGGGACAGCCTACGAGCAGTACTTC.

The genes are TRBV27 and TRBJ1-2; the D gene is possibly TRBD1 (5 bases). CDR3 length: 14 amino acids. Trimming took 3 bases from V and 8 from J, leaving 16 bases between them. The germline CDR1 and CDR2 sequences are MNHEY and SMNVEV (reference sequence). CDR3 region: CASSFSAGVQGYTF. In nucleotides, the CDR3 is TGTGCCAGCAGTTTTTCGGCGGGGGTCCAGGGCTACACCTTC.

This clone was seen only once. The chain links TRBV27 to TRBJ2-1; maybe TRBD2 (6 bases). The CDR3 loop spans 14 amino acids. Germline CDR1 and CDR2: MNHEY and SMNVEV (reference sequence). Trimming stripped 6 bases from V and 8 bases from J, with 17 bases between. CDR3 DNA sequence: TGTGCCAGCAGCCCGACTAGGGCCGGGTATGAGCAGTTCTTC. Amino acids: CASSPTRAGYEQFF.

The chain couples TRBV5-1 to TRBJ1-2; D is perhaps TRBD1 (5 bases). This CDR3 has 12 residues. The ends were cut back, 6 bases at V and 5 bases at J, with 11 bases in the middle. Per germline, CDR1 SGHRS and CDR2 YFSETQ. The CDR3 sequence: CASTGDAYGYTF. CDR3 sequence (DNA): TGCGCCAGCACGGGGGATGCTTATGGCTACACCTTC.

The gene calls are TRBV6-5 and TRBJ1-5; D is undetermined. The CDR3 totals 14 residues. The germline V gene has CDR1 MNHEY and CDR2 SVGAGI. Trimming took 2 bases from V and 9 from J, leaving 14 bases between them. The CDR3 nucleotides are TGTGCCAGCAGTTACCGCCCCCTGATTCCGCCCCAGCATTTT. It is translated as CASSYRPLIPPQHF.

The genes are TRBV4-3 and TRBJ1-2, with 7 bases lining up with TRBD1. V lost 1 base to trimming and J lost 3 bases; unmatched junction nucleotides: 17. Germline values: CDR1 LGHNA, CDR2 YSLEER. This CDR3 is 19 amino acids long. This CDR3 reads CASSQANDREWGYHYGYTF. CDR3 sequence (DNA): TGCGCCAGCAGCCAAGCCAATGACAGGGAGTGGGGCTATCACTATGGCTACACCTTC.

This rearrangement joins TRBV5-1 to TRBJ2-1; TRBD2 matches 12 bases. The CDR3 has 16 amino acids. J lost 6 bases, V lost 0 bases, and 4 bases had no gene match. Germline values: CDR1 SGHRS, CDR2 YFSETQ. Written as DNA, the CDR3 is TGCGCCAGCAGCTTGGGAGGACTAGCGGGGCTCAATGAGCAGTTCTTC. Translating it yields CASSLGGLAGLNEQFF.

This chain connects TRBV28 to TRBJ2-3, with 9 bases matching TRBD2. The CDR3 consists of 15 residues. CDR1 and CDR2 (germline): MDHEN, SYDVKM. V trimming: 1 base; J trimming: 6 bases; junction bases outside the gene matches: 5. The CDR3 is CASSLLAGGPDTQYF. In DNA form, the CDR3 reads TGTGCCAGCAGTTTATTGGCGGGAGGGCCGGATACGCAGTATTTT. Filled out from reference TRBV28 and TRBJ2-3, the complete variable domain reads DVKVTQSSRYLVKRTGEKVFLECVQDMDHENMFWYRQDPGLGLRLIYFSYDVKMKEKGDIPEGYSVSREKKERFSLILESASTNQTSMYLCASSLLAGGPDTQYFGPGTRLTVL.

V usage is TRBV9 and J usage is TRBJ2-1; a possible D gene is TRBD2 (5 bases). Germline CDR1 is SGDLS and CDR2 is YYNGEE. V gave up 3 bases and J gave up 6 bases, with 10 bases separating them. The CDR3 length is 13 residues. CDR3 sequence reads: CASSGTSSNEQFF. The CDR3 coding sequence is TGTGCCAGCAGCGGTACTAGTTCCAATGAGCAGTTCTTC. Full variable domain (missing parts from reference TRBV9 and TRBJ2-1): DSGVTQTPKHLITATGQRVTLRCSPRSGDLSVYWYQQSLDQGLQFLIQYYNGEERAKGNILERFSAQQFPDLHSELNLSSLELGDSALYFCASSGTSSNEQFFGPGTRLTVL.

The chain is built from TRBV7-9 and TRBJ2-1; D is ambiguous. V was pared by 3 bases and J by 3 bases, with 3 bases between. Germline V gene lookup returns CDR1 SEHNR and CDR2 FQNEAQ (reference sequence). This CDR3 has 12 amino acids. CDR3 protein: CASSLVYNEQFF. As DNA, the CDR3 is TGTGCCAGCAGCTTGGTCTACAATGAGCAGTTCTTC.

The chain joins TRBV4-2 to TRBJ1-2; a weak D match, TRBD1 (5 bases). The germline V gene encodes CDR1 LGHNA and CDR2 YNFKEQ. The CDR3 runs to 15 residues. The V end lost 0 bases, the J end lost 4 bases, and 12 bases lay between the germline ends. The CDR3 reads CASSQDRRGIYGYTF. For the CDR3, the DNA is TGTGCCAGCAGCCAAGATCGTCGGGGGATCTATGGCTACACCTTC.

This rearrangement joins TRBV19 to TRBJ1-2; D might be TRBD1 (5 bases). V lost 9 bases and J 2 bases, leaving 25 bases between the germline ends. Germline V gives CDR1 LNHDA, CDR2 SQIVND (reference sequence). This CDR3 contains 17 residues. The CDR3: CARNAMSGAATNYGYTF. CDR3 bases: TGTGCCAGAAATGCAATGTCTGGGGCAGCTACAAACTATGGCTACACCTTC.

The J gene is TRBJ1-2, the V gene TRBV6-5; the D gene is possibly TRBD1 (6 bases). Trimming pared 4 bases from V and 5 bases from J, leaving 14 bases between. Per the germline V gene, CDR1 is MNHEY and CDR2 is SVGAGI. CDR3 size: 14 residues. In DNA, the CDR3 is TGTGCCAGCAGTTTTTCAGGGGCGGCGTATGGCTACACCTTC. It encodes CASSFSGAAYGYTF.

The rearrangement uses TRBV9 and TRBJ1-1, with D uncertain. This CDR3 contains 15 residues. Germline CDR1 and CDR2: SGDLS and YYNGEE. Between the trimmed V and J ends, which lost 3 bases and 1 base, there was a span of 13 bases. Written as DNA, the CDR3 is TGTGCCAGCAGCGGGGAATTGGGGAAGAACACTGAAGCTTTCTTT. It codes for CASSGELGKNTEAFF.

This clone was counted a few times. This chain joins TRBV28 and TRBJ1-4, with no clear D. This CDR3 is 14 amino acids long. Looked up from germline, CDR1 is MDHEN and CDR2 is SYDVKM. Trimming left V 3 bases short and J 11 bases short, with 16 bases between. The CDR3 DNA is TGTGCCAGCAGTTTTCAGAGTGAGAGTCGGAAACTGTTTTTT. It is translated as CASSFQSESRKLFF.

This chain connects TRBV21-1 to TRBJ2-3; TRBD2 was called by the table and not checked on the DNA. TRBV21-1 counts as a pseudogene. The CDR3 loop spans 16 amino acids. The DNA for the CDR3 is TGTGCCAGCAGCAAAGAGGCGGAGACGTTCACAGATACGCAGTATTTT. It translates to CASSKEAETFTDTQYF.

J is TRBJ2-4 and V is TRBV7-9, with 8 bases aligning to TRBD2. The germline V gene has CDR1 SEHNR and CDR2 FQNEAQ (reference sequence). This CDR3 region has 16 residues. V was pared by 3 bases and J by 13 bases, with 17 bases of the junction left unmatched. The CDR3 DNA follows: TGTGCCAGCAGCTTCGGGAGGGCTAGCGAGCCCCTAAGGCAGTACTTC. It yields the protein CASSFGRASEPLRQYF.

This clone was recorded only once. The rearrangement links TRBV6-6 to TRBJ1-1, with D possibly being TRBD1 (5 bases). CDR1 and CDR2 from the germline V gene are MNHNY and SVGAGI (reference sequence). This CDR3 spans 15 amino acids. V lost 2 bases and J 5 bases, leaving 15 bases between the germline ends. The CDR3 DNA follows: TGTGCCAGCAGTTACGGGGGAGGGTTCTTTACTGAAGCTTTCTTT. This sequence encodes CASSYGGGFFTEAFF.

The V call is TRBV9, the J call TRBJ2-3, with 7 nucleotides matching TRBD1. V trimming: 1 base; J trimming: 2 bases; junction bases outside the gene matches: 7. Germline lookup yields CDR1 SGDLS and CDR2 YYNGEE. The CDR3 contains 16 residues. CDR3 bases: TGTGCCAGCAGCGTAAGGGGGCGGCCGGTCACAGATACGCAGTATTTT. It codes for CASSVRGRPVTDTQYF.

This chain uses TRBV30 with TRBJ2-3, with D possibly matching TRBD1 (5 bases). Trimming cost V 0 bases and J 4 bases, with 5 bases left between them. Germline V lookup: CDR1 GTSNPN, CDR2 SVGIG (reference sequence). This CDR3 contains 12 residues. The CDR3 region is CAWSVGADTQYF. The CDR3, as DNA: TGTGCCTGGAGTGTAGGGGCAGATACGCAGTATTTT. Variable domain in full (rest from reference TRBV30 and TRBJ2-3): SQTIHQWPATLVQPVGSPLSLECTVEGTSNPNLYWYRQAAGRGLQLLFYSVGIGQISSEVPQNLSASRPQDRQFILSSKKLLLSDSGFYLCAWSVGADTQYFGPGTRLTVL.

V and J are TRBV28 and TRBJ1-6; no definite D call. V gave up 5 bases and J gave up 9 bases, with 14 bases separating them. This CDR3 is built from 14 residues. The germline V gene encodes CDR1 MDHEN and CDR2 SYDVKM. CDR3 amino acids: CASSLGPNGSPLHF. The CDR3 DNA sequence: TGTGCCAGCAGTCTAGGACCGAACGGTTCACCCCTCCACTTT.

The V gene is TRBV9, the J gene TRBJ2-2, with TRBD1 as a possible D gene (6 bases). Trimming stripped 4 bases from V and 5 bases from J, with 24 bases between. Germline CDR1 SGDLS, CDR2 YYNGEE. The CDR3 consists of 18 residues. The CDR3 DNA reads TGTGCCAGCAGCTTACGCCCCCCTCCGGGACATCCGACCGGGGAGCTGTTTTTT. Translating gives CASSLRPPPGHPTGELFF.

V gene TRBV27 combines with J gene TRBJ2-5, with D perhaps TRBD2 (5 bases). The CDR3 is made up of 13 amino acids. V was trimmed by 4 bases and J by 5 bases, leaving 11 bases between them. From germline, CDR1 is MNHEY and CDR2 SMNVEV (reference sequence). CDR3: CASSYGGGETQYF. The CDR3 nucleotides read TGTGCCAGCAGTTACGGAGGTGGCGAGACCCAGTACTTC.

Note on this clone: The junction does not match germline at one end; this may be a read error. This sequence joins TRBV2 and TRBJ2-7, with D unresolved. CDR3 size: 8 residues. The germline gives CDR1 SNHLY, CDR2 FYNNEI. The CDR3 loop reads CASSDADF. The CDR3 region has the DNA TGTGCCAGCAGCGACGCGGACTTC.

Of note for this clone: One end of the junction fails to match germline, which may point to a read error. In DNA, the CDR3 is TGTGCTAGCAGCTTATCTGGGGGGATCGGCTCTGGAAACACCATATATTTT. Amino acids: CASSLSGGIGSGNTIYF. The V call is TRBV7-7, the J call TRBJ1-3; tentatively, D is TRBD1 (5 bases). The CDR3 is 17 amino acids. Germline V gene sequence: CDR1 SSHAT, CDR2 FNYEAQ (reference sequence).

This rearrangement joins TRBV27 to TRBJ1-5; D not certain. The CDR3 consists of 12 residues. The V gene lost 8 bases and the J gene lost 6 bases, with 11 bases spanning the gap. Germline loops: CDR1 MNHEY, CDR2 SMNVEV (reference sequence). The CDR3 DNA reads TGTGCCAGCCGAAACTGGGGTCAGCCCCAGCATTTT. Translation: CASRNWGQPQHF.

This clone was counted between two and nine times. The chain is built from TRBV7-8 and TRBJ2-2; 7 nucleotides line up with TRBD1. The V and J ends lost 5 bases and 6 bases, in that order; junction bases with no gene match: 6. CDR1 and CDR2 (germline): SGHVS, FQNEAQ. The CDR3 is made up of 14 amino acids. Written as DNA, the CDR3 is TGTGCCAGCAGCCTGTACAGGGGAGCCGGGGAGCTGTTTTTT. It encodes CASSLYRGAGELFF.